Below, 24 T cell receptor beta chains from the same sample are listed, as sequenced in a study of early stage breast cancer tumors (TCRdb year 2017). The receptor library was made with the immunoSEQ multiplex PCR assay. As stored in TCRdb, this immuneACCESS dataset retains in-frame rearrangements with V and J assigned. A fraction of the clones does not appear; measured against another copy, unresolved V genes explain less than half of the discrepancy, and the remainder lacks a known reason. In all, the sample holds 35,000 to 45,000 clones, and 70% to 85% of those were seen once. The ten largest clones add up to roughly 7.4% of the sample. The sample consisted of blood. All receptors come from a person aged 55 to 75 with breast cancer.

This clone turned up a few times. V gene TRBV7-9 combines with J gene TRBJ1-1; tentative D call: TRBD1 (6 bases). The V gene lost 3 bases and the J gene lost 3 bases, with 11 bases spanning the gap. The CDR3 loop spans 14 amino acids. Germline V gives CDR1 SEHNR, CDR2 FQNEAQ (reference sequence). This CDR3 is CASSFQGRDTEAFF. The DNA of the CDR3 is TGTGCCAGCAGCTTTCAGGGGCGGGACACTGAAGCTTTCTTT.

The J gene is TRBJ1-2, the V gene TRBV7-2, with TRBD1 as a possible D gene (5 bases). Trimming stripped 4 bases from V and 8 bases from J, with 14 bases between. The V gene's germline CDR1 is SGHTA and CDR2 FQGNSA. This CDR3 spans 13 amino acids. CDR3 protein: CASSSGLSGGYTF. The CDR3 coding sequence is TGTGCCAGCAGCTCGGGCCTTTCAGGGGGCTACACCTTC.

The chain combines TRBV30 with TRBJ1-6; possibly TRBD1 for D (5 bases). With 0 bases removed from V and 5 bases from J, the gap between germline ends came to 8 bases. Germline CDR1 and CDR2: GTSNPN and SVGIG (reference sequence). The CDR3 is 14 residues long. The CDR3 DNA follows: TGTGCCTGGAGTGTCGGGGGGGATAATTCACCCCTCCACTTT. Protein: CAWSVGGDNSPLHF. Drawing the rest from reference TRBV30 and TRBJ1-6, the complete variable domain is SQTIHQWPATLVQPVGSPLSLECTVEGTSNPNLYWYRQAAGRGLQLLFYSVGIGQISSEVPQNLSASRPQDRQFILSSKKLLLSDSGFYLCAWSVGGDNSPLHFGNGTRLTVT.

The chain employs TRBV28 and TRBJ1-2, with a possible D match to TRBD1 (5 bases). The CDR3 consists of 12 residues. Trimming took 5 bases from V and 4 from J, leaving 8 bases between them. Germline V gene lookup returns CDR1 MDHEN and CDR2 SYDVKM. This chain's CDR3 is CASSGTRYGYTF. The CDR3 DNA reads TGTGCCAGCAGTGGGACTCGCTATGGCTACACCTTC.

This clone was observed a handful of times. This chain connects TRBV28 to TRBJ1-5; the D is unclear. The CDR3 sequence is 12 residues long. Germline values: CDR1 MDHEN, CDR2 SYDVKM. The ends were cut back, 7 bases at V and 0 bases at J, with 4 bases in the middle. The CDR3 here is CASNDSNQPQHF. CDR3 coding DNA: TGTGCCAGCAATGATAGCAATCAGCCCCAGCATTTT.

The chain's CDR3 is CASSQDLGGTGETQYF. As DNA, the CDR3 is TGTGCCAGCAGCCAAGATCTGGGGGGCACGGGAGAGACCCAGTACTTC. The J gene is TRBJ2-5, the V gene TRBV5-4; D possibly uses TRBD1 or TRBD2 (6 bases each). CDR1 is SGHNT and CDR2 is YYREEE in the germline V gene (reference sequence). The CDR3 totals 16 residues. Deletions cut 4 bases from V and 4 bases from J, with 20 bases between.

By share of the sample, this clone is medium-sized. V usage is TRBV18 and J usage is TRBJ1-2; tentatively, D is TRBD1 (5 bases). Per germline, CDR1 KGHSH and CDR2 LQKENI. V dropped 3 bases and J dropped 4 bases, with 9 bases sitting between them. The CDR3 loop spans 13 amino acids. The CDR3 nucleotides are TGTGCCAGCTCACCGCGGGGGGGCTATGGCTACACCTTC. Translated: CASSPRGGYGYTF.

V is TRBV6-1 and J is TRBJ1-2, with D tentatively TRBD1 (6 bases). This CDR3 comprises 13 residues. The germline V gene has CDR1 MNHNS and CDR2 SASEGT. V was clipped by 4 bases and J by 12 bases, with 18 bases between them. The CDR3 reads CASSVRDNLANTF. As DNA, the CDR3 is TGTGCCAGCAGTGTCCGGGACAACCTCGCGAACACCTTC.

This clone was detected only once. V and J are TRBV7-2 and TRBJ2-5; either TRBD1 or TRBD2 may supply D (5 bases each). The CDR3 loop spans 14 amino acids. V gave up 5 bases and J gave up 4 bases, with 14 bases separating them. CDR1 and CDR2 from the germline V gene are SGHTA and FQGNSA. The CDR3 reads CASSPGARGETQYF. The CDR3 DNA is TGTGCCAGCAGCCCCGGGGCTAGGGGAGAGACCCAGTACTTC.

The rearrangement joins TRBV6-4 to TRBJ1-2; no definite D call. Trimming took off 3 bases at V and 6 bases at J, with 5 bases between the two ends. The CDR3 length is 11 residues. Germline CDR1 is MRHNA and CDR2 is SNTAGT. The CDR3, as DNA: TGTGCCAGCAGTGATCAGAATGGCTACACCTTC. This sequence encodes CASSDQNGYTF.

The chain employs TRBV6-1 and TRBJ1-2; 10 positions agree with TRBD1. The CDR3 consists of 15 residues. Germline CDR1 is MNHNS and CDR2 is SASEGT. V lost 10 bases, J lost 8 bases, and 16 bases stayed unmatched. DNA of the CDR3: TGTGCCATCCCACTCCCCGGACAGGGGGACAGGGGCTACACCTTC. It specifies CAIPLPGQGDRGYTF.

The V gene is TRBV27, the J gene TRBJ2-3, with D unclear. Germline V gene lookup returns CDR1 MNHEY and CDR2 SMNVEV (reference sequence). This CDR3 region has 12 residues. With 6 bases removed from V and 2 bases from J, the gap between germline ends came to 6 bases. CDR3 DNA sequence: TGTGCCAGCAGGTCCTACACAGATACGCAGTATTTT. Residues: CASRSYTDTQYF.

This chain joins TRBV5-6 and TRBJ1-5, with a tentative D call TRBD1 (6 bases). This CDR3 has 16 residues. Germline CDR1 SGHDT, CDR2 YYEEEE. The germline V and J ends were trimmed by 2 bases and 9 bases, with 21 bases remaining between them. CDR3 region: CASSFGGWQGNRPQHF. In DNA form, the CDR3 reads TGTGCCAGCAGCTTCGGGGGTTGGCAGGGGAACCGGCCCCAGCATTTT.

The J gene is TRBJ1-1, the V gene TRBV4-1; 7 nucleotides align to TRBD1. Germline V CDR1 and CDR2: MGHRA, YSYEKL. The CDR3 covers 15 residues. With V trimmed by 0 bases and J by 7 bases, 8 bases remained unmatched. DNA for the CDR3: TGCGCCAGCAGCCAAGACCAAGGGACAGCCCGTGAAGCTTTCTTT. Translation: CASSQDQGTAREAFF.

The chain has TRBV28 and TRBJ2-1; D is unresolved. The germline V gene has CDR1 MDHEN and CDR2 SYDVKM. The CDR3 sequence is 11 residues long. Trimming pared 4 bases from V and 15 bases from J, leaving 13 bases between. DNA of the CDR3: TGTGCCAGCAGTTATGGGAACCCGGCGTTCTTC. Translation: CASSYGNPAFF.

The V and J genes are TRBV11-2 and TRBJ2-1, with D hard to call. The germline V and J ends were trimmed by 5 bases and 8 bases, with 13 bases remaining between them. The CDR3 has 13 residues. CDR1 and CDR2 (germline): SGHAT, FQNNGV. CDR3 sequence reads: CASSRNRGYEQFF. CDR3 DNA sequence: TGTGCCAGCAGCCGAAACAGAGGTTATGAGCAGTTCTTC.

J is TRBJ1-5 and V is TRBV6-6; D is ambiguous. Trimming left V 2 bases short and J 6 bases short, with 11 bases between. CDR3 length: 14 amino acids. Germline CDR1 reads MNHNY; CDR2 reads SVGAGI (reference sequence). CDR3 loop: CASSYGSPSQPQHF. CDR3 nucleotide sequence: TGTGCCAGCAGTTACGGCTCACCAAGTCAGCCCCAGCATTTT.

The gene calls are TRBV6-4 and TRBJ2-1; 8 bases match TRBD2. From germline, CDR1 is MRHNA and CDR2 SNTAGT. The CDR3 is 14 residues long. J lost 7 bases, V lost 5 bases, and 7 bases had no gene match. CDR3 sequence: CASSRLAGTNEQFF. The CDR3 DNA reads TGTGCCAGCAGTCGTCTAGCGGGCACGAATGAGCAGTTCTTC.

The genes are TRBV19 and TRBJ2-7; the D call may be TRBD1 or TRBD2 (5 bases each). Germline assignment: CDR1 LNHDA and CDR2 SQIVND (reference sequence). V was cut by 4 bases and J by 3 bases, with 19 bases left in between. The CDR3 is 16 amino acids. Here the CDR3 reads CASSRQGSSLYYEQYF. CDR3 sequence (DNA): TGTGCCAGTAGTAGGCAGGGCTCTAGCCTTTACTACGAGCAGTACTTC.

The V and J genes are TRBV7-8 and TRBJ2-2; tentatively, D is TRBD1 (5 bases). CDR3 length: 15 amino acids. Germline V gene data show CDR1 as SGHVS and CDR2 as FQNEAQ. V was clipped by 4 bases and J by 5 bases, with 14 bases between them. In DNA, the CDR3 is TGTGCCAGCAGCTATGGACAAGTCTTGACCGGGGAGCTGTTTTTT. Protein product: CASSYGQVLTGELFF.

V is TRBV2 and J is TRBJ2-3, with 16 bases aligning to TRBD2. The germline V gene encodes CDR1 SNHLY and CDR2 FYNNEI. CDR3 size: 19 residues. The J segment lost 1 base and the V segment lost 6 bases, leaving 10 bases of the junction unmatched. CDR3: CASRKGTSGGAGGTDTQYF. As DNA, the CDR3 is TGTGCCAGCAGGAAGGGGACTAGCGGGGGGGCCGGCGGCACAGATACGCAGTATTTT.

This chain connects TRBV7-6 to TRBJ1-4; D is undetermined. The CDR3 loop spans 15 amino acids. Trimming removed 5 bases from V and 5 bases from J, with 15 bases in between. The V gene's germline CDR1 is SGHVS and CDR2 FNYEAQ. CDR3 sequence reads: CASSPREGINEKLFF. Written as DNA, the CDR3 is TGTGCCAGCAGCCCTCGGGAGGGTATAAATGAAAAACTGTTTTTT. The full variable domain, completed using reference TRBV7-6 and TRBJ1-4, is GAGVSQSPRYKVTKRGQDVALRCDPISGHVSLYWYRQALGQGPEFLTYFNYEAQQDKSGLPNDRFSAERPEGSISTLTIQRTEQRDSAMYRCASSPREGINEKLFFGSGTQLSVL.

The CDR3 DNA follows: TGTGCCAGCAGCCCAGGGACAGGCATCTCCTACGAGCAGTACTTC. Translation: CASSPGTGISYEQYF. The rearrangement uses TRBV9 and TRBJ2-7; 8 positions match TRBD1. V trimming: 4 bases; J trimming: 0 bases; junction bases outside the gene matches: 6. From germline, CDR1 is SGDLS and CDR2 YYNGEE. The CDR3 extends over 15 amino acids.

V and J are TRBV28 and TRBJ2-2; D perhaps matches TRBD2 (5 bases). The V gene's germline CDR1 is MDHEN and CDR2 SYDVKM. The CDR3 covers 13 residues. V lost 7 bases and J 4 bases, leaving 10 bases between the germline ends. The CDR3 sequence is CASNIGLTGELFF. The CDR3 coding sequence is TGTGCCAGCAACATAGGACTCACCGGGGAGCTGTTTTTT.